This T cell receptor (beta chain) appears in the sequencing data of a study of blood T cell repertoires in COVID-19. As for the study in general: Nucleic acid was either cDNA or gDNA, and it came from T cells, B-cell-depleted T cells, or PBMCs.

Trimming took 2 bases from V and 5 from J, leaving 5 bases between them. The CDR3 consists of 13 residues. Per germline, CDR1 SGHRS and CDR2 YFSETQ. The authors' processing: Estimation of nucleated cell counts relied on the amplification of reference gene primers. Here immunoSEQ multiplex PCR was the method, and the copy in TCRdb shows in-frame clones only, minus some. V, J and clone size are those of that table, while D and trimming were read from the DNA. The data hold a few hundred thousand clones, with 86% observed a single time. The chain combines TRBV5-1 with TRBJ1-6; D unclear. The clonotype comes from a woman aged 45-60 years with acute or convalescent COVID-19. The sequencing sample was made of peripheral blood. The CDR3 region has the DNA TGCGCCAGCAGCTTAACAGATAATTCACCCCTCCACTTT. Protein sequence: CASSLTDNSPLHF. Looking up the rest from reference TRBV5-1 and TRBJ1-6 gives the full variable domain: KAGVTQTPRYLIKTRGQQVTLSCSPISGHRSVSWYQQTPGQGLQFLFEYFSETQRNKGNFPGRFSGRQFSNSRSEMNVSTLELGDSALYLCASSLTDNSPLHFGNGTRLTVT.